Detailed here is one T cell receptor (beta chain). No antigen is known for it. This specimen comes from a study of T cells in Graves' hyperthyroidism and ophthalmopathy. Broader study findings: The model forecast ophthalmopathy, anticipating it by a median around 6.4 months before onset.

TCR beta CDR3 sequences were amplified from RNA transcripts. With the HTBI primer set, the TCR CDR3 went through a first round of RT-PCR. TCRdb analysed the multiplex PCR reads with MiXCR anew, one entry per CDR3 protein. The sample records hundreds of thousands of distinct CDR3 sequences, approximately 15% being singletons. Orbital computed tomography and thyroid ultrasound, together with serum TRAb and thyroxine and clinical symptoms, were used for diagnoses. Germline V gives CDR1 MGHRA, CDR2 YSYEKL. This CDR3 is 16 amino acids long. V lost 1 base to trimming and J lost 0 bases, with 10 bases between them.

The V call is TRBV4-1, the J call TRBJ1-5, with D unclear. This sequence was found in a woman between 40 and 55 years old with Graves' ophthalmopathy. Sample: blood. The CDR3, as DNA: TGCGCCAGCAGCCAAGGTACAGCTTATAGCAATCAGCCCCAGCATTTT. It specifies CASSQGTAYSNQPQHF.